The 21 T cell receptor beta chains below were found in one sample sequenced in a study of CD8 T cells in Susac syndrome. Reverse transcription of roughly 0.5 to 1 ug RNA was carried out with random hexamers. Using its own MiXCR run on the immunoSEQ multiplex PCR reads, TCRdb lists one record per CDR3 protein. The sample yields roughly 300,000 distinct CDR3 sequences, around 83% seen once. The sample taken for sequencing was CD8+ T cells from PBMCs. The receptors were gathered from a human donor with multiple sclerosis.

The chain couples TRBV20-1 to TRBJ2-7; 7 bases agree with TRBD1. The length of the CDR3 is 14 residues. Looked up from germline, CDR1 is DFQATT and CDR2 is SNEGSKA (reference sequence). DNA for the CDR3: TGCAGCTTGGGATCGATCGGGACAGACTACGAGCAGTACTTC. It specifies CSLGSIGTDYEQYF.

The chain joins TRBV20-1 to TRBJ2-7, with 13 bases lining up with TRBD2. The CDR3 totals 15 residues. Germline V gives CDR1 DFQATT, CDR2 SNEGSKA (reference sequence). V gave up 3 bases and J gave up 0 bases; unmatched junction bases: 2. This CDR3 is CSARGLAGSSYEQYF. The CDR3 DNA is TGCAGTGCTAGGGGACTAGCGGGGAGCTCCTACGAGCAGTACTTC.

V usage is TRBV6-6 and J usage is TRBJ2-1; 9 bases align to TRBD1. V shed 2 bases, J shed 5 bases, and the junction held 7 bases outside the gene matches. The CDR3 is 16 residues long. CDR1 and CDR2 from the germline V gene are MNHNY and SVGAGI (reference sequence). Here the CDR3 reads CASSYAQGAVDNEQFF. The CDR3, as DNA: TGTGCCAGCAGTTACGCACAGGGGGCGGTGGACAATGAGCAGTTCTTC.

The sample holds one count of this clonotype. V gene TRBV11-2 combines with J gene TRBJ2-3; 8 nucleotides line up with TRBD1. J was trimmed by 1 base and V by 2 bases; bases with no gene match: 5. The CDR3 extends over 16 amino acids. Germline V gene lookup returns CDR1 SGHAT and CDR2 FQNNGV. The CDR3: CASSLFTGGGTDTQYF. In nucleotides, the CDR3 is TGTGCCAGCAGCTTATTCACAGGGGGAGGCACAGATACGCAGTATTTT.

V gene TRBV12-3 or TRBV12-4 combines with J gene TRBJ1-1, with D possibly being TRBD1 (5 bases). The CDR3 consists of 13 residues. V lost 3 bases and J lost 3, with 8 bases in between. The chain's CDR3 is CASSFGADTEAFF. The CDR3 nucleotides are TGTGCCAGCAGTTTTGGGGCTGACACTGAAGCTTTCTTT.

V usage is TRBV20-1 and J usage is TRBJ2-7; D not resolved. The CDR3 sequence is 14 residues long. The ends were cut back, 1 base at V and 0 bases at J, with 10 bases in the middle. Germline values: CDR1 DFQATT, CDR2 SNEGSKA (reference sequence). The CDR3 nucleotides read TGCAGTGCTAGAGTTCTAGAGGCCTCCTACGAGCAGTACTTC. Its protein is CSARVLEASYEQYF.

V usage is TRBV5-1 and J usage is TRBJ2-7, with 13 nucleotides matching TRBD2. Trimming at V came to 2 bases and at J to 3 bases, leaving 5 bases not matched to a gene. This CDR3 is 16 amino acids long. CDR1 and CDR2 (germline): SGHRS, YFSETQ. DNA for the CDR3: TGCGCCAGCAGCTTTAGGACTAGCGGGAGACTCTACGAGCAGTACTTC. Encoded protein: CASSFRTSGRLYEQYF.

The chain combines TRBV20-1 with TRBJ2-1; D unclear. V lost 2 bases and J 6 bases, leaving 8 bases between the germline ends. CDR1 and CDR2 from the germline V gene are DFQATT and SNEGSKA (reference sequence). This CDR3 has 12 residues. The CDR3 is CSARWRSNEQFF. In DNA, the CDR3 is TGCAGTGCTAGATGGCGGAGCAATGAGCAGTTCTTC.

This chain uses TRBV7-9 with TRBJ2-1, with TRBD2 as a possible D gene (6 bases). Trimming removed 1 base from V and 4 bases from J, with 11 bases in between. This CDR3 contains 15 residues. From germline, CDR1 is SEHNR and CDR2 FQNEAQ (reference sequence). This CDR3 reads CASSLVPGVYNEQFF. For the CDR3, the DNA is TGTGCCAGCAGCTTAGTTCCGGGAGTTTACAATGAGCAGTTCTTC.

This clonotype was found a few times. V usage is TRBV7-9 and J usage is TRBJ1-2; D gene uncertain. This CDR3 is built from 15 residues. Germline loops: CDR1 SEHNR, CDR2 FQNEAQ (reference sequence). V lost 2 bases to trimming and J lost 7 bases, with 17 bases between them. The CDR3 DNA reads TGTGCCAGCAGCTTAAGCCGGGCTCGCGGTGGTGGCTACACCTTC. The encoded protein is CASSLSRARGGGYTF.

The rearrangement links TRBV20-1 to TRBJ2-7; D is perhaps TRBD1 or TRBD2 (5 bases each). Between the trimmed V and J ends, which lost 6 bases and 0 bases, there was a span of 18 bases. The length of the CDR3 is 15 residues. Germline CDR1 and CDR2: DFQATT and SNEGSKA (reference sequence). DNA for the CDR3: TGCAGTGCCATAAACCGGGACGTAAACTCCTACGAGCAGTACTTC. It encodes CSAINRDVNSYEQYF.

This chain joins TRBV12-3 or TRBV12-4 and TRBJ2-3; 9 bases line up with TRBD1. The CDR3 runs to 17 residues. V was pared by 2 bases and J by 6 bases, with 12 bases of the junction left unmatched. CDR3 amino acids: CASSLSRTGEGRDTQYF. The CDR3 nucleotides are TGTGCCAGCAGTTTATCGAGGACAGGGGAGGGTAGGGATACGCAGTATTTT.

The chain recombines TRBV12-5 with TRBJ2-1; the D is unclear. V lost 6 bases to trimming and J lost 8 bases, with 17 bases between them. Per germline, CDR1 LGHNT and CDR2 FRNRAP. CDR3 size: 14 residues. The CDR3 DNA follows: TGTGCTAGTGGCCCTGGGATCGCGAAGGATGAGCAGTTCTTC. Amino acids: CASGPGIAKDEQFF. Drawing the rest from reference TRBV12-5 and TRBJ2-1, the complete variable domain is DARVTQTPRHKVTEMGQEVTMRCQPILGHNTVFWYRQTMMQGLELLAYFRNRAPLDDSGMPKDRFSAEMPDATLATLKIQPSEPRDSAVYFCASGPGIAKDEQFFGPGTRLTVL.

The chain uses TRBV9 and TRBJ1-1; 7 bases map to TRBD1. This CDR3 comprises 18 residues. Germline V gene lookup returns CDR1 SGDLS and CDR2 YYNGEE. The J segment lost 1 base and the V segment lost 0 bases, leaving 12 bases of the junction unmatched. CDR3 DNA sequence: TGTGCCAGCAGCGTAGGACAGGGTTTCCAAGGGAGGAACACTGAAGCTTTCTTT. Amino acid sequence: CASSVGQGFQGRNTEAFF.

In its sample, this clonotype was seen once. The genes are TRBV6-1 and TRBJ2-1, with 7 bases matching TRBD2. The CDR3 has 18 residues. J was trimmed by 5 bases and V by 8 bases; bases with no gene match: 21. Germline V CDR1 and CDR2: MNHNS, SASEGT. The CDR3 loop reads CASVAQDLRDYPNNEQFF. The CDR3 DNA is TGTGCCAGCGTAGCGCAGGATCTTCGGGACTACCCTAACAATGAGCAGTTCTTC.

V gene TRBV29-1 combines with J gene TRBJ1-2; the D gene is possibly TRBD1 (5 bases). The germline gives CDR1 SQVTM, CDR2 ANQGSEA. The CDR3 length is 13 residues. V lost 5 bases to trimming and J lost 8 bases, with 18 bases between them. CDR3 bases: TGCAGCGTTCGTCCAGGGATGATTGACGGCTACACCTTC. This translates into CSVRPGMIDGYTF.

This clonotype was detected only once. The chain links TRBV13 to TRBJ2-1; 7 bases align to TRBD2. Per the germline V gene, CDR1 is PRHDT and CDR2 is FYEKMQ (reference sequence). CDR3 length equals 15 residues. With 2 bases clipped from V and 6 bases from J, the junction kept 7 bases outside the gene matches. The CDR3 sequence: CASSLFSSGGNEQFF. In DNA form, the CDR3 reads TGTGCCAGCAGCTTATTTTCTAGCGGTGGCAATGAGCAGTTCTTC.

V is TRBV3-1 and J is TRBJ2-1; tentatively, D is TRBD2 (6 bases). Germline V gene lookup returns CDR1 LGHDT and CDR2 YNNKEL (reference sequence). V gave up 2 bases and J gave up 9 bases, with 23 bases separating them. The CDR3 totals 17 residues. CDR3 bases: TGTGCCAGCAGCCAAAACAACCTCGGGACTGGGGGGATTGAGCAGTTCTTC. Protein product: CASSQNNLGTGGIEQFF.

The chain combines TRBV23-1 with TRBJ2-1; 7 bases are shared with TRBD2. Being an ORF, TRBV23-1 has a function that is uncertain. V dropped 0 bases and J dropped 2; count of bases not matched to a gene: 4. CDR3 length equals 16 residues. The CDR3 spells CASSQSSSGAYNEQFF. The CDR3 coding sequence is TGCGCCAGCAGTCAATCGTCTAGCGGCGCCTACAATGAGCAGTTCTTC.

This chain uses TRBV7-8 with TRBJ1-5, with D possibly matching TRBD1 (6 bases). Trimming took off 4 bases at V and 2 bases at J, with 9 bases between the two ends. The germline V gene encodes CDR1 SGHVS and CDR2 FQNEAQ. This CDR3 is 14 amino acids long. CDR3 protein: CASSSNRGNQPQHF. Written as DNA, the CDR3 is TGTGCCAGCAGCTCCAACAGGGGCAATCAGCCCCAGCATTTT.

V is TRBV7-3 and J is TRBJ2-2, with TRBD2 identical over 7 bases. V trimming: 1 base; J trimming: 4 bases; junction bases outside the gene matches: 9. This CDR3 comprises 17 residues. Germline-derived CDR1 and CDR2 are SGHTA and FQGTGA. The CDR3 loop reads CASSLNDVAGVTGELFF. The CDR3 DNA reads TGTGCCAGCAGCTTAAACGATGTTGCGGGAGTCACCGGGGAGCTGTTTTTT. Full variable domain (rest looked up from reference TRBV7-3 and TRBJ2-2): GAGVSQTPSNKVTEKGKYVELRCDPISGHTALYWYRQSLGQGPEFLIYFQGTGAADDSGLPNDRFFAVRPEGSVSTLKIQRTERGDSAVYLCASSLNDVAGVTGELFFGEGSRLTVL.